This TCR beta chain was captured in a study of lymphopenia after photon versus proton radiotherapy. General observations from the study: Better survival with proton therapy was suggested as possible, not demonstrated.

A remark on this clone: The antigen is unknown.

The CDR3 extends over 16 amino acids. CDR1 is SGDLS and CDR2 is YYNGEE in the germline V gene. Germline trimming cut 2 bases from V and 8 bases from J; bases unmatched to any gene: 9. Profiled with immunoSEQ multiplex PCR; TCRdb holds only in-frame clones, not every one. Of tens of thousands of clones listed, roughly 86% are singletons. The TCR originated in a man in his forties with gastric cancer. The material sequenced was peripheral blood, taken from a patient treated with photon-based radiotherapy. The V gene is TRBV9, the J gene TRBJ1-4; 10 nucleotides match TRBD1. Here the CDR3 reads CASSVRGQGVGEKLFF. The CDR3 DNA reads TGTGCCAGCAGCGTGCGTGGACAGGGGGTCGGGGAAAAACTGTTTTTT. Full variable domain (missing parts from reference TRBV9 and TRBJ1-4): DSGVTQTPKHLITATGQRVTLRCSPRSGDLSVYWYQQSLDQGLQFLIQYYNGEERAKGNILERFSAQQFPDLHSELNLSSLELGDSALYFCASSVRGQGVGEKLFFGSGTQLSVL.